This is a list of T cell receptor beta chains from one sample in a study of blood T cells in healthy people across ages. TCRdb independently ran MiXCR on the 5' RACE reads; one entry per CDR3 protein. The data contain roughly 800,000 distinct CDR3 sequences, more than 25% of them singletons. A further study also used this sample, focusing on T cells of mothers and their children.

Sequenced material: blood. The receptors originated from a boy aged 5-17 years in good health. CDR3s include the opening cysteine and the closing phenylalanine or tryptophan. The D gene is left open where the match is weak. Size is omitted from some rows. Given values are once, few, many or a class for expanded clones.

v_gene	j_gene	d_gene	abundance	CDR3aa	CDR3nt
TRBV19	TRBJ2-1	-	-	CASSSGSLFGEQFF	TGTGCCAGTAGTTCGGGCTCATTGTTCGGTGAGCAGTTCTTC
TRBV9	TRBJ2-5	-	few	CASSVSLQETQYF	TGTGCCAGCAGCGTATCCTTGCAAGAGACCCAGTACTTC
TRBV12-3/TRBV12-4	TRBJ1-2	-	few	CASRARDRIFHGYTF	TGTGCCAGCAGGGCTCGGGACCGCATTTTCCATGGCTACACCTTC
TRBV18	TRBJ2-5	-	-	CASSPVGGTETQYF	TGTGCCAGCTCCCCAGTCGGGGGAACGGAGACCCAGTACTTC
TRBV19	TRBJ1-6	-	-	CASSIVAGILDSPLHF	TGTGCCAGTAGTATAGTTGCTGGGATCTTGGATTCACCCCTCCACTTT
TRBV20-1	TRBJ2-4	TRBD1	-	CRFGRGSKGITKNIQYF	TGCAGATTTGGCAGGGGGAGTAAAGGGATAACTAAAAACATTCAGTACTTC
TRBV29-1	TRBJ2-5	TRBD1	once	CSVGSAGGMIQETQYF	TGCAGCGTTGGGTCGGCAGGGGGCATGATCCAAGAGACCCAGTACTTC
TRBV7-6	TRBJ2-1	-	-	CASSSPHRTDPYNEQFF	TGTGCCAGCAGCTCCCCCCACCGGACGGACCCCTACAATGAGCAGTTCTTC
TRBV10-3	TRBJ2-5	-	-	CAISDPGVQQETQYF	TGTGCCATCAGTGATCCGGGGGTCCAACAAGAGACCCAGTACTTC
TRBV10-3	TRBJ1-2	-	few	CAIQGLGGYTF	TGTGCCATTCAGGGCTTGGGGGGCTACACCTTC
TRBV20-1	TRBJ2-7	-	few	CSASPRGRAYEQYF	TGCAGTGCTAGCCCCAGAGGACGCGCCTACGAGCAGTACTTC
TRBV19	TRBJ2-1	TRBD2	few	CASKVAGAYNEQFF	TGTGCCAGTAAGGTAGCGGGGGCCTACAATGAGCAGTTCTTC
TRBV15	TRBJ2-7	TRBD2	few	CATSRDPSPGTSKREQYF	TGTGCCACCAGCAGAGATCCCAGCCCAGGGACTAGCAAGAGGGAGCAGTACTTC
TRBV7-2	TRBJ2-2	TRBD1	-	CASSPRDRVSGELFF	TGTGCCAGCAGCCCTAGGGACAGGGTGTCCGGGGAGCTGTTTTTT
TRBV3-1	TRBJ2-7	-	-	CASSDMGGEQYF	TGTGCCAGCAGTGATATGGGGGGCGAGCAGTACTTC
TRBV7-3	TRBJ2-7	TRBD1	few	CASSLRDRSEQYF	TGTGCCAGCAGCTTAAGGGACAGAAGCGAGCAGTACTTC
TRBV2	TRBJ2-2	TRBD1	-	CASRSGTGRTGELFF	TGTGCCAGCAGATCCGGGACAGGGCGCACCGGGGAGCTGTTTTTT
TRBV6-1	TRBJ1-1	-	-	CASSEGAFEAFF	TGTGCCAGCAGTGAAGGGGCATTCGAAGCTTTCTTT
TRBV28	TRBJ1-5	TRBD1	-	CAAEDRGRALNQPQHF	TGTGCCGCCGAGGACAGGGGGCGCGCCTTAAATCAGCCCCAGCATTTT
TRBV12-3/TRBV12-4	TRBJ1-2	-	-	CASSSGSFFYGYTF	TGTGCCAGCAGTTCCGGGTCTTTCTTCTATGGCTACACCTTC